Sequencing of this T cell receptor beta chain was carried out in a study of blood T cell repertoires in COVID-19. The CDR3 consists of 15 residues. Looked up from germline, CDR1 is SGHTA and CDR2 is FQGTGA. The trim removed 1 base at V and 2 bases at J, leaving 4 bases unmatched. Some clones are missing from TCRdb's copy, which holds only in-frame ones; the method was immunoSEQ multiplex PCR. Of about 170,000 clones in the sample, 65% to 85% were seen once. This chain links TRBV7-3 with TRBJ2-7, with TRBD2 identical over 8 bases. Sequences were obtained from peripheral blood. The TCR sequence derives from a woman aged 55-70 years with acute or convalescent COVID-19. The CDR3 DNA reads TGTGCCAGCAGCTTAAATACGGGGGGGCCCTACGAGCAGTACTTC. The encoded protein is CASSLNTGGPYEQYF.